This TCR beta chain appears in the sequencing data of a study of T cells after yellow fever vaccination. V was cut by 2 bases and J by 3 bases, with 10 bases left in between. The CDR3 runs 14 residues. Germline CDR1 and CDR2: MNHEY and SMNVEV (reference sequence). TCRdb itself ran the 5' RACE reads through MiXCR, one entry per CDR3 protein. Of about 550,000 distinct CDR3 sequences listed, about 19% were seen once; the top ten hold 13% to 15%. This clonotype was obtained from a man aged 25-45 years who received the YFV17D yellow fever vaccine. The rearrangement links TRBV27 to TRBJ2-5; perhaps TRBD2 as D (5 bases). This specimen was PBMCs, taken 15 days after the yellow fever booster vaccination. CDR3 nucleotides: TGTGCCAGCAGTTTAAATACTAGGGAAGAGACCCAGTACTTC. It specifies CASSLNTREETQYF.